A selection of T cell receptor beta chains follows, all from one sample in a study of OX40 agonist ivuxolimab in advanced cancers. Profiling relied on immunoSEQ multiplex PCR, and the TCRdb table lists in-frame clones only, not all of them. The repertoire includes 65,000 to 80,000 clones, about 84% of them detected once, and approximately 0.51% sits in the top ten. Material: CD4+ or CD8+ T cells sorted from blood, obtained in a trial of the OX40 agonist ivuxolimab. The source of these receptors is an adult with an advanced solid tumor such as melanoma, head and neck, liver or kidney cancer. Each CDR3 is given with its conserved first and last residue. D genes are given only for firm matches. Rows give clone size only sometimes, using once, few, many, or a class for an expanded clone.

V gene: TRBV7-8; J gene: TRBJ1-1; D gene: .; clone size: .; CDR3 length: 15; CDR3 protein: CASSLFGRRNTEAFF; CDR3 DNA: TGTGCCAGCAGCTTATTTGGGCGCCGAAACACTGAAGCTTTCTTT
V gene: TRBV2; J gene: TRBJ2-7; D gene: .; clone size: .; CDR3 length: 14; CDR3 protein: CASKPSLPSYEQYF; CDR3 DNA: TGTGCCAGCAAACCTTCGCTGCCAAGCTACGAGCAGTACTTC
V gene: TRBV7-2; J gene: TRBJ2-7; D gene: TRBD2; clone size: .; CDR3 length: 15; CDR3 protein: CASSLDGRGSYEQYF; CDR3 DNA: TGTGCCAGCAGCTTAGACGGGAGGGGCTCCTACGAGCAGTACTTC
V gene: TRBV6-5; J gene: TRBJ1-1; D gene: .; clone size: .; CDR3 length: 13; CDR3 protein: CASSYSANTEAFF; CDR3 DNA: TGTGCCAGCAGTTACTCTGCGAACACTGAAGCTTTCTTT
V gene: TRBV6-1; J gene: TRBJ1-3; D gene: .; clone size: .; CDR3 length: 13; CDR3 protein: CASSTVSGNTIYF; CDR3 DNA: TGTGCCAGCTCGACAGTATCTGGAAACACCATATATTTT
V gene: TRBV13; J gene: TRBJ2-5; D gene: .; clone size: .; CDR3 length: 14; CDR3 protein: CASSQLGARETQYF; CDR3 DNA: TGTGCCAGCAGCCAACTTGGAGCACGGGAGACCCAGTACTTC
V gene: TRBV6-6; J gene: TRBJ1-1; D gene: .; clone size: .; CDR3 length: 13; CDR3 protein: CASSGQQGTEAFF; CDR3 DNA: TGTGCCAGCAGTGGACAGCAGGGCACTGAAGCTTTCTTT
V gene: TRBV10-3; J gene: TRBJ2-7; D gene: .; clone size: few; CDR3 length: 14; CDR3 protein: CAISGGDGTYEQYF; CDR3 DNA: TGTGCCATCAGTGGGGGGGACGGGACCTACGAGCAGTACTTC
V gene: TRBV4-3; J gene: TRBJ1-2; D gene: .; clone size: .; CDR3 length: 13; CDR3 protein: CASSHDSNYGYTF; CDR3 DNA: TGCGCCAGCAGCCATGACAGCAACTATGGCTACACCTTC
V gene: TRBV7-8; J gene: TRBJ2-1; D gene: .; clone size: .; CDR3 length: 14; CDR3 protein: CASSPRLADNEQFF; CDR3 DNA: TGTGCCAGCAGCCCCAGATTGGCGGACAATGAGCAGTTCTTC
V gene: TRBV5-4; J gene: TRBJ2-3; D gene: TRBD2; clone size: .; CDR3 length: 16; CDR3 protein: CASSYRLAGGTDTQYF; CDR3 DNA: TGTGCCAGCAGCTACCGACTAGCGGGGGGCACAGATACGCAGTATTTT
V gene: TRBV19; J gene: TRBJ1-3; D gene: .; clone size: .; CDR3 length: 14; CDR3 protein: CASTRDNSGNTIYF; CDR3 DNA: TGTGCCAGTACCCGTGACAACTCTGGAAACACCATATATTTT
V gene: TRBV6-1; J gene: TRBJ2-7; D gene: TRBD2; clone size: few; CDR3 length: 18; CDR3 protein: CASSEERTSGSGSYEQYF; CDR3 DNA: TGTGCCAGCAGTGAAGAAAGGACTAGCGGGAGCGGCTCCTACGAGCAGTACTTC
V gene: TRBV6-1; J gene: TRBJ2-1; D gene: .; clone size: .; CDR3 length: 12; CDR3 protein: CASSDPTHEQFF; CDR3 DNA: TGTGCCAGCAGTGATCCCACGCATGAGCAGTTCTTC
V gene: TRBV7-2; J gene: TRBJ1-2; D gene: .; clone size: .; CDR3 length: 14; CDR3 protein: CASSSYSSYYGYTF; CDR3 DNA: TGTGCCAGCAGCTCCTACAGTAGCTACTATGGCTACACCTTC
V gene: TRBV18; J gene: TRBJ1-1; D gene: .; clone size: .; CDR3 length: 13; CDR3 protein: CASSGDMNTEAFF; CDR3 DNA: TGTGCCAGCTCAGGGGATATGAACACTGAAGCTTTCTTT
V gene: TRBV6-5; J gene: TRBJ1-1; D gene: .; clone size: .; CDR3 length: 16; CDR3 protein: CASSYSNKPMNTEAFF; CDR3 DNA: TGTGCCAGCAGTTACTCGAACAAGCCCATGAACACTGAAGCTTTCTTT
V gene: TRBV28; J gene: TRBJ1-3; D gene: .; clone size: .; CDR3 length: 12; CDR3 protein: CASSWISDTIYF; CDR3 DNA: TGTGCCAGCAGTTGGATCTCGGACACCATATATTTT
V gene: TRBV2; J gene: TRBJ2-4; D gene: .; clone size: .; CDR3 length: 17; CDR3 protein: CASSARPPQGAKNIQYF; CDR3 DNA: TGTGCCAGCAGTGCACGTCCCCCTCAGGGAGCCAAAAACATTCAGTACTTC
V gene: TRBV30; J gene: TRBJ2-6; D gene: .; clone size: .; CDR3 length: 14; CDR3 protein: CAWSGFRRANVLTF; CDR3 DNA: TGTGCCTGGAGTGGGTTTCGACGGGCCAACGTCCTGACTTTC
V gene: TRBV7-2; J gene: TRBJ1-2; D gene: .; clone size: .; CDR3 length: 14; CDR3 protein: CASTYGGGYYGYTF; CDR3 DNA: TGTGCCAGCACCTACGGGGGGGGGTACTATGGCTACACCTTC
V gene: TRBV9; J gene: TRBJ2-3; D gene: .; clone size: .; CDR3 length: 16; CDR3 protein: CASSVSTGGRTDTQYF; CDR3 DNA: TGTGCCAGCAGCGTCAGTACCGGGGGCCGCACAGATACGCAGTATTTT
V gene: TRBV5-1; J gene: TRBJ2-3; D gene: TRBD2; clone size: .; CDR3 length: 15; CDR3 protein: CASTGTSGGADTQYF; CDR3 DNA: TGCGCCAGCACCGGGACTAGCGGGGGGGCAGATACGCAGTATTTT
V gene: TRBV30; J gene: TRBJ2-7; D gene: .; clone size: .; CDR3 length: 13; CDR3 protein: CAWTLPGPYEQYF; CDR3 DNA: TGTGCCTGGACCCTCCCAGGGCCCTACGAGCAGTACTTC
V gene: TRBV9; J gene: TRBJ1-4; D gene: TRBD1; clone size: once; CDR3 length: 18; CDR3 protein: CASSVGGTGVETNEKLFF; CDR3 DNA: TGTGCCAGCAGCGTAGGCGGAACAGGGGTGGAAACTAATGAAAAACTGTTTTTT
V gene: TRBV11-2; J gene: TRBJ2-7; D gene: .; clone size: .; CDR3 length: 12; CDR3 protein: CASSLDLLEQYF; CDR3 DNA: TGTGCCAGCAGCTTAGATCTTCTTGAGCAGTACTTC